This passage covers 3 T cell receptor beta chains from one sample sequenced in a study of shared clonotypes between healthy human individuals. Clones were read by immunoSEQ multiplex PCR, and TCRdb kept only the in-frame ones, dropping some. The sample comprises about 600,000 clones, about 98% of which are singletons, and less than 0.35% rests with the top ten. Naive CD8 populations comprised CD45RO-negative cells positively selected for CCR7, excluding terminally differentiated effector memory CD45RA+ cells. Sequencing used naive CD8+ T cells sorted from blood. These receptors originate from a man aged 25-45 years in good health.

This chain uses TRBV27 with TRBJ1-5; possibly TRBD1 for D (6 bases). Trimming stripped 5 bases from V and 4 bases from J, with 12 bases between. The CDR3 totals 14 residues. Looked up from germline, CDR1 is MNHEY and CDR2 is SMNVEV (reference sequence). CDR3 loop: CASSGTDRNQPQHF. As DNA, the CDR3 is TGTGCCAGCAGTGGAACAGACAGGAATCAGCCCCAGCATTTT.

The rearrangement links TRBV19 to TRBJ2-7; a weak D match, TRBD1 (5 bases). This CDR3 is built from 15 residues. Trimming shortened V by 2 bases and J by 2 bases, and 13 bases separated the two germline ends. The germline V gene encodes CDR1 LNHDA and CDR2 SQIVND (reference sequence). The CDR3 nucleotides are TGTGCCAGTAGTATAACTGCCCAGGGTACCTACGAGCAGTACTTC. Its translation is CASSITAQGTYEQYF.

This sequence joins TRBV6-5 and TRBJ1-1; TRBD1 is a possible D gene (6 bases). Trimming pared 2 bases from V and 7 bases from J, leaving 14 bases between. This CDR3 comprises 14 residues. The V gene's germline CDR1 is MNHEY and CDR2 SVGAGI. CDR3 amino acids: CASSYGGPGVEAFF. In DNA form, the CDR3 reads TGTGCCAGCAGTTACGGGGGCCCGGGGGTTGAAGCTTTCTTT.